The 4 T cell receptor beta chains in this list originate from one sample, sequenced in a study of blood T cell repertoires in COVID-19. Sequencing was performed with immunoSEQ multiplex PCR; in TCRdb, only in-frame clones are kept and a portion is missing. The table shows about 87,000 clones, with about 85% occurring only once. The sequencing sample was made of peripheral blood. The receptors derive from a woman older than 75 with COVID-19, enrolled during active disease.

The chain is built from TRBV6-6 and TRBJ2-2, with D perhaps TRBD2 (5 bases). V lost 5 bases to trimming and J lost 4 bases, with 14 bases between them. Germline V gives CDR1 MNHNY, CDR2 SVGAGI (reference sequence). CDR3 length: 15 amino acids. This CDR3 is CASSPGSRSTGELFF. The CDR3 nucleotides read TGTGCCAGCAGTCCGGGATCCAGGAGCACCGGGGAGCTGTTTTTT.

The chain uses TRBV11-1 and TRBJ2-7, with TRBD1 identical over 12 bases. Unmatched junction bases numbered 4, after V lost 4 bases and J lost 6 bases. Per the germline V gene, CDR1 is SGHAT and CDR2 is FQDESV (reference sequence). This CDR3 has 14 residues. The CDR3 DNA reads TGTGCCAGCAGCTCGCGGGACAGGGGGCGCGAGCAGTACTTC. Its translation is CASSSRDRGREQYF.

The chain links TRBV15 to TRBJ2-5, with D possibly matching TRBD2 (5 bases). The germline gives CDR1 LNHNV, CDR2 YYDKDF (reference sequence). The V end was cut by 0 bases, the J end by 4 bases, with 18 bases between. The CDR3 runs to 17 residues. Here the CDR3 reads CATSREASRHRGETQYF. The CDR3, as DNA: TGTGCCACCAGCAGAGAGGCTAGCCGCCACCGAGGAGAGACCCAGTACTTC.

The J gene is TRBJ1-2, the V gene TRBV12-5, with 9 bases fitting TRBD1. Germline V CDR1 and CDR2: LGHNT, FRNRAP. V lost 6 bases and J lost 7; bases outside the gene matches: 9. The CDR3 is 14 residues long. CDR3 bases: TGTGCTAGTGGGCCGGGACAGGGCGTGATTGGCTACACCTTC. It encodes CASGPGQGVIGYTF.